This TCR beta chain is from a study of cytomegalovirus exposure and HLA in healthy donors. PCR employed 60 Vbeta and 13 Jbeta primers. Here immunoSEQ multiplex PCR was the method, and the copy in TCRdb shows in-frame clones only, minus some. Among about 180,000 clones listed, about 80% were seen once. Notes on this clone: Its antigen is unknown.

Germline trimming cut 6 bases from V and 6 bases from J; bases unmatched to any gene: 8. Germline V gene sequence: CDR1 MNHEY, CDR2 SMNVEV (reference sequence). This CDR3 contains 14 residues. Notes on the study in general: About 87% or about 30% of the time was how often most TCR beta V segments were productive, according to an earlier analysis. There were fewer than 200 TCR beta chains listed as cytomegalovirus-associated. With high specificity and sensitivity, the classifier reportedly diagnosed cytomegalovirus status. In a later analysis, HLA-associated TCR beta chains were more clonally expanded than equally common others.

Sequenced sample: PBMCs. The TCR was taken from a man aged 35 to 55 in good health and CMV-seronegative. The genes are TRBV27 and TRBJ1-2; 9 bases match TRBD1. In DNA form, the CDR3 reads TGTGCCAGCAGCCAATCGGGACAGGGTGATGGCTACACCTTC. This gives the protein CASSQSGQGDGYTF.